What follows is one TCR beta chain and its context. Here immunoSEQ multiplex PCR was the method, and the copy in TCRdb shows in-frame clones only, minus some. Among some 19,000 clones listed, more than 85% were seen once. The data were taken from a study of blood T cell repertoires in COVID-19. The ends lost 5 bases at V and 1 base at J; junction bases unmatched: 7. This CDR3 contains 17 residues. Germline V gene sequence: CDR1 SGHRS, CDR2 YFSETQ. Sequences were obtained from peripheral blood. This receptor was identified in a man aged 70-80 years with acute or convalescent COVID-19. The chain couples TRBV5-1 to TRBJ2-2, with TRBD2 matching over 11 bases. The CDR3 sequence: CASRPSGRPVNTGELFF. CDR3 DNA sequence: TGCGCCAGCAGGCCTAGCGGGAGGCCGGTGAACACCGGGGAGCTGTTTTTT.